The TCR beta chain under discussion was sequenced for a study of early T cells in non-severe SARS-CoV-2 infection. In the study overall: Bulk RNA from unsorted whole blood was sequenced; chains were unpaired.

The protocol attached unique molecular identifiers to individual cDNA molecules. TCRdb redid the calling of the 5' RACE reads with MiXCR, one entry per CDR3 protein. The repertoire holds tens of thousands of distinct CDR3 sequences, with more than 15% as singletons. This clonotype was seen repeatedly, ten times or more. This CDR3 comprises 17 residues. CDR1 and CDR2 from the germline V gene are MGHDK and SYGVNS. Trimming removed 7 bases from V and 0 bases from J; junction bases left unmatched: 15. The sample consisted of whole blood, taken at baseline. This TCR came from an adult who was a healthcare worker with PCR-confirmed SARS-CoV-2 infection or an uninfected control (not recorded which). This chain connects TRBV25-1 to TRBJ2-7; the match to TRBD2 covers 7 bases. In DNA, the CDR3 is TGTGCCAGCACCGGGAACACCAGGGAGGGGAGCTCCTACGAGCAGTACTTC. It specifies CASTGNTREGSSYEQYF.